One and the same sample provided the 25 T cell receptor beta chains below, sequenced in a study of cytomegalovirus exposure and HLA in healthy donors. 60 Vbeta and 13 Jbeta primers were used in PCR. TCRdb's table, derived via immunoSEQ multiplex PCR, lists solely in-frame clones and lacks some. The sample includes roughly 190,000 clones, over 80% of them seen just once. Sequenced material: PBMCs. These receptors all come from a woman in her forties or fifties in good health and CMV-seropositive.

The chain carries TRBV15 and TRBJ1-5, with D unresolved. From germline, CDR1 is LNHNV and CDR2 YYDKDF (reference sequence). Trimming cost V 0 bases and J 7 bases, with 4 bases left between them. The CDR3 sequence is 12 residues long. The CDR3 DNA reads as TGTGCCACCAGCAGAGACCAGCAGCCCCAGCATTTT. Translation gives CATSRDQQPQHF.

The genes are TRBV10-3 and TRBJ2-1, with 12 positions matching TRBD2. Germline loops: CDR1 ENHRY, CDR2 SYGVKD. J gave up 7 bases and V 6 bases, and 7 bases lay outside the gene matches. The CDR3 sequence is 15 residues long. The CDR3 reads CAIRPTSGGNNEQFF. CDR3 nucleotide sequence: TGTGCCATCAGACCGACTAGCGGGGGAAATAATGAGCAGTTCTTC.

The chain joins TRBV19 to TRBJ1-5; 8 nucleotides align to TRBD1. The CDR3 has 15 amino acids. The V gene end was trimmed by 7 bases and the J gene end by 1 base; junction bases not matched to a gene: 6. Germline values: CDR1 LNHDA, CDR2 SQIVND (reference sequence). The chain's CDR3 is CASNPDRASNQPQHF. The CDR3 region has the DNA TGTGCCAGTAACCCGGACAGGGCAAGCAATCAGCCCCAGCATTTT.

The count of this clone is one. The V and J genes are TRBV6-6 and TRBJ2-3, with D possibly matching TRBD1 (7 bases). The ends were cut back, 8 bases at V and 7 bases at J, with 22 bases in the middle. Germline V gives CDR1 MNHNY, CDR2 SVGAGI (reference sequence). This CDR3 has 15 amino acids. The CDR3 protein is CASVGRQGLGNTQYF. CDR3 nucleotide sequence: TGTGCCAGCGTCGGGAGACAGGGCCTAGGGAATACGCAGTATTTT.

V usage is TRBV28 and J usage is TRBJ1-2; 8 nucleotides match TRBD1. The CDR3 loop spans 14 amino acids. J was trimmed by 6 bases and V by 1 base; bases with no gene match: 4. Per the germline V gene, CDR1 is MDHEN and CDR2 is SYDVKM. The CDR3 region has the DNA TGTGCCAGCAGTTTATTGGACAGGGTCGATGGCTACACCTTC. It is translated as CASSLLDRVDGYTF.

The chain combines TRBV27 with TRBJ1-1; 7 positions agree with TRBD1. The CDR3 runs 13 residues. Germline loops: CDR1 MNHEY, CDR2 SMNVEV (reference sequence). V was clipped by 2 bases and J by 5 bases; unmatched bases: 2. The CDR3 DNA reads TGTGCCAGCAGTTTAGCGACAGGGACTGAAGCTTTCTTT. This encodes CASSLATGTEAFF.

This chain links TRBV19 with TRBJ2-1; 7 bases are shared with TRBD1. J gave up 1 base and V 3 bases, and 6 bases lay outside the gene matches. The CDR3 has 16 amino acids. Per the germline V gene, CDR1 is LNHDA and CDR2 is SQIVND (reference sequence). The chain's CDR3 is CASSMTGRFSYNEQFF. In DNA form, the CDR3 reads TGTGCCAGTAGTATGACAGGGAGATTTTCCTACAATGAGCAGTTCTTC.

A note on this clone: One end of the junction does not line up with germline, which may come from a read error. The V and J genes are TRBV7-9 and TRBJ2-1; possible D gene TRBD1, 5 bases. The CDR3 length is 15 residues. In germline, CDR1 is SEHNR, CDR2 FQNEAQ (reference sequence). The CDR3 is CASSFVAGIVNEQLF. Here the CDR3 DNA reads TGTGCCAGCAGCTTCGTGGCAGGGATTGTCAATGAGCAGCTCTTC. Based on the CDR3 plus reference TRBV7-9 and TRBJ2-1, the full variable domain is DTGVSQNPRHKITKRGQNVTFRCDPISEHNRLYWYRQTLGQGPEFLTYFQNEAQLEKSRLLSDRFSAERPKGSFSTLEIQRTEQGDSAMYLCASSFVAGIVNEQLFGPGTRLTVL.

This sequence joins TRBV7-3 and TRBJ2-1, with TRBD2 matching 10 bases. V lost 1 base to trimming and J lost 6 bases; unmatched junction nucleotides: 6. The length of the CDR3 is 16 residues. CDR1 is SGHTA and CDR2 is FQGTGA in the germline V gene. Here the CDR3 DNA reads TGTGCCAGCAGCTTAAGGACTAGCGGTGGCTTCAATGAGCAGTTCTTC. Translation: CASSLRTSGGFNEQFF.

The V and J genes are TRBV5-4 and TRBJ1-2, with 7 bases lining up with TRBD1. Germline assignment: CDR1 SGHNT and CDR2 YYREEE (reference sequence). Losses at the gene ends were 5 bases for V and 4 bases for J; bases not matched to a gene: 11. This CDR3 spans 15 amino acids. The chain's CDR3 is CASRSGQDNFYGYTF. The CDR3 nucleotides read TGTGCCAGCAGATCCGGACAGGACAACTTCTATGGCTACACCTTC.

This chain uses TRBV27 with TRBJ2-1, with 8 bases matching TRBD2. CDR1 and CDR2 (germline): MNHEY, SMNVEV (reference sequence). The CDR3 spans 15 residues. J was trimmed by 3 bases and V by 0 bases; bases with no gene match: 1. CDR3 in amino acids: CASSLSSGGYNEQFF. CDR3 DNA: TGTGCCAGCAGTTTATCGAGCGGGGGCTACAATGAGCAGTTCTTC.

This sequence joins TRBV6-1 and TRBJ2-7, with a weak D call TRBD1 (6 bases). From germline, CDR1 is MNHNS and CDR2 SASEGT. Trimming stripped 5 bases from V and 2 bases from J, with 13 bases between. CDR3 length equals 14 residues. CDR3 nucleotide sequence: TGTGCCAGCAGTTTTCACGACAGGACCTACGAGCAGTACTTC. As protein: CASSFHDRTYEQYF.

The chain is built from TRBV28 and TRBJ2-5; 8 nucleotides line up with TRBD1. The CDR3 has 15 amino acids. With 5 bases clipped from V and 4 bases from J, the junction kept 9 bases outside the gene matches. Germline loops: CDR1 MDHEN, CDR2 SYDVKM. CDR3 protein: CASSAPTGAVETQYF. The CDR3 region has the DNA TGTGCCAGCAGTGCACCGACAGGGGCAGTAGAGACCCAGTACTTC.

The rearrangement joins TRBV30 to TRBJ2-5; D possibly corresponds to TRBD2 (5 bases). The V end was cut by 1 base, the J end by 5 bases, with 11 bases between. The CDR3 loop spans 13 amino acids. From germline, CDR1 is GTSNPN and CDR2 SVGIG (reference sequence). The CDR3 coding sequence is TGTGCCTGGAGTGCGGGGTCGGGGGAGACCCAGTACTTC. It is translated as CAWSAGSGETQYF.

This clone was found a few times. The chain combines TRBV7-6 with TRBJ1-1; D is uncertain. The V gene lost 3 bases and the J gene lost 1 base, with 12 bases spanning the gap. The CDR3 contains 15 residues. Germline V lookup: CDR1 SGHVS, CDR2 FNYEAQ. CDR3 residues: CASSLVPGANTEAFF. CDR3 DNA: TGTGCCAGCAGCTTGGTACCCGGTGCGAACACTGAAGCTTTCTTT.

The chain couples TRBV18 to TRBJ1-1, with a weak D call TRBD1 (5 bases). Looked up from germline, CDR1 is KGHSH and CDR2 is LQKENI. The germline V and J ends were trimmed by 3 bases and 4 bases, with 18 bases remaining between them. The CDR3 runs 16 residues. The CDR3, as DNA: TGTGCCAGCTCACCCCATCGGGGGGGTGGGAGCACTGAAGCTTTCTTT. Residues: CASSPHRGGGSTEAFF.

The chain recombines TRBV9 with TRBJ1-1; possibly TRBD1 for D (6 bases). The CDR3 spans 14 residues. The germline V gene has CDR1 SGDLS and CDR2 YYNGEE. The V end lost 1 base, the J end lost 7 bases, and 14 bases lay between the germline ends. The CDR3 spells CASSVHRAGNEAFF. CDR3 sequence (DNA): TGTGCCAGCAGCGTACACAGGGCTGGTAATGAAGCTTTCTTT.

CDR3 amino acids: CASSLVPSVPPLHF. CDR3 nucleotides: TGTGCCAGCAGCTTAGTCCCCTCGGTGCCACCCCTCCACTTT. The V gene is TRBV11-2, the J gene TRBJ1-6; D remains unclear. The CDR3 spans 14 residues. Germline-derived CDR1 and CDR2 are SGHAT and FQNNGV. V dropped 1 base and J dropped 11 bases, with 12 bases sitting between them.

The V gene is TRBV4-3, the J gene TRBJ2-7, with D possibly being TRBD2 (6 bases). Between the trimmed V and J ends, which lost 0 bases and 2 bases, there was a span of 11 bases. The CDR3 runs 15 residues. Looked up from germline, CDR1 is LGHNA and CDR2 is YSLEER. The CDR3 region is CASSQDRGITYEQYF. The CDR3 DNA is TGCGCCAGCAGCCAAGATCGCGGGATTACCTACGAGCAGTACTTC.

This chain links TRBV4-1 with TRBJ2-7, with 10 bases lining up with TRBD1. Looked up from germline, CDR1 is MGHRA and CDR2 is YSYEKL. The CDR3 is 15 amino acids. The J segment lost 2 bases and the V segment lost 4 bases, leaving 5 bases of the junction unmatched. The CDR3 DNA follows: TGCGCCAGCAGCCCGGGGACAGGGGCCACCTACGAGCAGTACTTC. Its translation is CASSPGTGATYEQYF.

This chain connects TRBV5-5 to TRBJ2-7; the match to TRBD1 covers 8 bases. The germline V gene encodes CDR1 SGHKS and CDR2 YYEKEE (reference sequence). This CDR3 comprises 16 residues. J was trimmed by 1 base and V by 4 bases; bases with no gene match: 10. The CDR3: CASSRPGQGASYEQYF. The CDR3 DNA sequence: TGTGCCAGCAGCCGTCCAGGACAGGGTGCATCCTACGAGCAGTACTTC.

Here the CDR3 reads CASRISGENTDTQYF. The CDR3 DNA is TGCGCCAGCAGAATTAGCGGGGAGAACACAGATACGCAGTATTTT. The chain joins TRBV5-1 to TRBJ2-3; 8 bases agree with TRBD2. Per the germline V gene, CDR1 is SGHRS and CDR2 is YFSETQ. The CDR3 has 15 amino acids. V lost 5 bases, J lost 2 bases, and 7 bases stayed unmatched.

This clone was observed once. The chain is built from TRBV6-5 and TRBJ2-7, with 7 bases lining up with TRBD1. The CDR3 spans 13 residues. Trimming removed 8 bases from V and 0 bases from J; junction bases left unmatched: 4. Germline assignment: CDR1 MNHEY and CDR2 SVGAGI. This chain's CDR3 is CASWGQISYEQYF. The DNA for the CDR3 is TGTGCCAGCTGGGGACAGATCTCCTACGAGCAGTACTTC.

In this sample, this clone turned up once. V is TRBV19 and J is TRBJ1-5; tentative D call: TRBD1 (6 bases). This CDR3 region has 15 residues. The germline V gene encodes CDR1 LNHDA and CDR2 SQIVND (reference sequence). Trimming left V 5 bases short and J 3 bases short, with 14 bases between. CDR3 amino acids: CASSPTGDNNQPQHF. CDR3 nucleotide sequence: TGTGCCAGTAGTCCCACCGGGGACAACAATCAGCCCCAGCATTTT.

The CDR3 reads CASSSRTGSYEQYF. CDR3 nucleotide sequence: TGCGCCAGCAGCTCCCGGACAGGGTCCTACGAGCAGTACTTC. This chain connects TRBV5-1 to TRBJ2-7; 8 bases map to TRBD1. The CDR3 length is 14 residues. J was trimmed by 1 base and V by 3 bases; bases with no gene match: 3. Germline V gives CDR1 SGHRS, CDR2 YFSETQ.